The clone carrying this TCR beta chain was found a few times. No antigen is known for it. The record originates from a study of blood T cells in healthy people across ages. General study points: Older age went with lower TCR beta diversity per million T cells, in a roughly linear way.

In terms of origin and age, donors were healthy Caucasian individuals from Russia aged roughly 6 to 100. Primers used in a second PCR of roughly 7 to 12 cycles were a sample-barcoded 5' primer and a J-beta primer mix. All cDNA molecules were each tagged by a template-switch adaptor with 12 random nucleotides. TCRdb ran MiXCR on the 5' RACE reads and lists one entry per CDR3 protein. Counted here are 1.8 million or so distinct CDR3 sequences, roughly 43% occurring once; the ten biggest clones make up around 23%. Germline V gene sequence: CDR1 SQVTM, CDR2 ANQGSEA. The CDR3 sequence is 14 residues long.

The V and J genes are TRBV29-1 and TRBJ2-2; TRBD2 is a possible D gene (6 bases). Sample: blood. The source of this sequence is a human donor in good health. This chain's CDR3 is CSAVRGGRTGELFF. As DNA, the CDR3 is TGCAGTGCCGTCCGGGGAGGACGTACCGGGGAGCTGTTTTTT.